A selection of T cell receptor beta chains follows, all from one sample in a study of T cell responses to AZD1222 COVID-19 vaccine. Only in-frame clones appear in the TCRdb table, and some are missing; sequencing was by immunoSEQ multiplex PCR. The sample lists 35,000 to 50,000 clones; about nine tenths were seen once. This material consisted of peripheral blood, taken 28 days after the second AZD1222 dose. The receptors were sampled from an adult who received the AZD1222 COVID-19 vaccine. Both conserved end residues are part of each CDR3. The D gene is left open where the match is weak. Clone size appears in some rows only: once, few, many, or a class for an expanded clone.

v_call,cdr3_length,d_call,clone_size,j_call,cdr3_nt,cdr3_aa
TRBV19,15,TRBD2,.,TRBJ2-5,TGTGCCAGTAGTATCGGGGGGGTTAGATTAGAGACCCAGTACTTC,CASSIGGVRLETQYF
TRBV7-2,14,.,few,TRBJ1-6,TGTGCCAGCAGCTTTCGGGGGGCGCGTTCACCCCTCCACTTT,CASSFRGARSPLHF
TRBV3-1/TRBV3-2,15,.,.,TRBJ2-3,TGTGCCAGCAGCCATGCTGGACAGAAGACAGATACGCAGTATTTT,CASSHAGQKTDTQYF
TRBV20-1,15,TRBD1,.,TRBJ1-1,TGCAGTGCTAGTAAGGCAGGGGGTTTAAACACTGAAGCTTTCTTT,CSASKAGGLNTEAFF
TRBV19,11,.,few,TRBJ1-2,TGTGCCAGTAGCCTGGGGGGAGGCTACACCTTC,CASSLGGGYTF
TRBV9,14,TRBD1,few,TRBJ2-1,TGTGCCAGCAGCGCGACAGGGCCCTACAATGAGCAGTTCTTC,CASSATGPYNEQFF
TRBV6-2/TRBV6-3,15,TRBD2,once,TRBJ2-2,TGTGCCAGCAGTCTTAGACTAGCGTGGGTCGGGGAGCTGTTTTTT,CASSLRLAWVGELFF
TRBV6-1,14,.,.,TRBJ1-2,TGTGCCAGCAGTGAAGCGCTTCGGGGAGCAGGCTACACCTTC,CASSEALRGAGYTF
TRBV6-1,13,.,.,TRBJ1-2,TGTGCCAGCAGTGAATGGGGGGGAATCGGCTACACCTTC,CASSEWGGIGYTF
TRBV27,12,.,.,TRBJ1-2,TGTGCCAGCAGTCCCACTAACTATGGCTACACCTTC,CASSPTNYGYTF
TRBV7-9,16,TRBD2,.,TRBJ2-2,TGTGCCAGCAGCTTACAACAGCGGGAGAACACCGGGGAGCTGTTTTTT,CASSLQQRENTGELFF
TRBV5-6,13,.,once,TRBJ1-2,TGTGCCAGCAGCTTGGTTCTGGGGTATGGCTACACCTTC,CASSLVLGYGYTF
TRBV7-3,16,TRBD2,.,TRBJ2-3,TGTGCCAGCAGCTCCCTAGCGGGGGGACGCACAGATACGCAGTATTTT,CASSSLAGGRTDTQYF
TRBV27,15,TRBD1,few,TRBJ1-1,TGTGCCAGCAGTTGGCAGGGGGCGCTGAACACTGAAGCTTTCTTT,CASSWQGALNTEAFF
TRBV24-1,12,.,.,TRBJ2-2,TGTGCCACCCAGGGGGAGGCCGGGGAGCTGTTTTTT,CATQGEAGELFF
TRBV2,13,TRBD1,.,TRBJ2-5,TGTGCCAGCAGTACAGGGGCTCCAGAGACCCAGTACTTC,CASSTGAPETQYF
TRBV7-9,13,.,once,TRBJ2-7,TGTGCCAGCAGCTCCGGGGGTCCCTACGAGCAGTACTTC,CASSSGGPYEQYF
TRBV28,15,TRBD1,.,TRBJ1-1,TGTGCCAGCAGTTTATCGACAGGGTTGAACACTGAAGCTTTCTTT,CASSLSTGLNTEAFF
TRBV30,10,.,.,TRBJ2-3,TGTGCCTGGAGTATAGATACGCAGTATTTT,CAWSIDTQYF
TRBV7-2,16,.,.,TRBJ2-3,TGTGCCAGCAGCTTAGCCGGGACTCCCGTGACAGATACGCAGTATTTT,CASSLAGTPVTDTQYF
TRBV18,15,.,once,TRBJ1-6,TGTGCCAGCTCACAAGGGACGGGGAATAATTCACCCCTCCACTTT,CASSQGTGNNSPLHF
TRBV27,15,TRBD1,.,TRBJ1-5,TGTGCCAGCAATCCAGGACAGGGTGCGGGTCAGCCCCAGCATTTT,CASNPGQGAGQPQHF
TRBV6-5,11,.,.,TRBJ1-1,TGTGCCAGCAGACAAAACACTGAAGCTTTCTTT,CASRQNTEAFF
TRBV4-3,15,TRBD1,.,TRBJ2-5,TGCGCCAGCAGCCAAGATCGAGGGGGCTGGGAGACCCAGTACTTC,CASSQDRGGWETQYF
TRBV27,13,.,.,TRBJ1-4,TGTGCCCCCAACGGGGGGATGTATGAAAAACTGTTTTTT,CAPNGGMYEKLFF
TRBV11-1,16,.,.,TRBJ2-3,TGTGCCAGCAGCTTAGTCGGAGGGCCCAGCACAGATACGCAGTATTTT,CASSLVGGPSTDTQYF
TRBV27,16,TRBD2,.,TRBJ2-1,TGTGCCAGCAGTTTATTGGCTAGCGGGAGCGCTAATGAGCAGTTCTTC,CASSLLASGSANEQFF
TRBV19,15,.,.,TRBJ1-4,TGTGCCAGTAGCTCTACCGTTCTGCCTAATGAAAAACTGTTTTTT,CASSSTVLPNEKLFF
TRBV29-1,11,.,.,TRBJ1-1,TGCAGCGTCAAGTCCGGGACTGAAGCTTTCTTT,CSVKSGTEAFF
TRBV5-1,13,TRBD1,.,TRBJ1-4,TGCGCCAGCAGCGGCCGGACAGGGAAGAAACTGTTTTTT,CASSGRTGKKLFF
TRBV28,14,.,.,TRBJ2-7,TGTGCCAGCACACTCTCCGGGAGCTACTACGAGCAGTACTTC,CASTLSGSYYEQYF
TRBV7-8,14,.,.,TRBJ2-1,TGTGCCAGCAGCTTAGCGGGGGGCCACAATGAGCAGTTCTTC,CASSLAGGHNEQFF
TRBV9,15,.,.,TRBJ1-2,TGTGCCAGCAGCGTAGAGCCGGCCGCTCCTTATGGCTACACCTTC,CASSVEPAAPYGYTF
TRBV12-3/TRBV12-4,13,TRBD1,.,TRBJ1-2,TGTGCCAGCAGAGACAGGGGCCCCTATGGCTACACCTTC,CASRDRGPYGYTF
TRBV18,16,.,.,TRBJ2-6,TGTGCCAGCTCACAGGCGGGGCTAGGAGGGGCCAACGTCCTGACTTTC,CASSQAGLGGANVLTF
TRBV30,13,.,.,TRBJ2-7,TGTGCCCTAAAAAGGGGCTCATCCTACGAGCAGTACTTC,CALKRGSSYEQYF
TRBV6-5,13,TRBD1,.,TRBJ2-7,TGTGCCAGCAGCCGAGACAGGGTGGCCGAGCAGTACTTC,CASSRDRVAEQYF
TRBV11-2,15,.,.,TRBJ2-2,TGTGCCAGCAGCTTCAATCCGGGATGGGCCGGGGAGCTGTTTTTT,CASSFNPGWAGELFF
TRBV30,11,.,.,TRBJ1-5,TGTGCCTGGGGCCAGGATCAGCCCCAGCATTTT,CAWGQDQPQHF
TRBV5-5,15,.,few,TRBJ1-1,TGTGCCAGCAGCTTGGCCGGCTCCAGGGAGGCCTCGGCTTTCTTT,CASSLAGSREASAFF
TRBV7-9,12,.,.,TRBJ1-5,TGTGCCAGCAGCGGCGCTAATCAGCCCCAGCATTTT,CASSGANQPQHF
TRBV6-6,14,TRBD2,.,TRBJ2-7,TGTGCCAGCAGCCGGACTAGCGGAACCTACGAGCAGTACTTC,CASSRTSGTYEQYF
TRBV6-6,14,.,.,TRBJ1-5,TGTGCCAGCAGTTACGGGGGGGGCGGTCAGCCCCAGCATTTT,CASSYGGGGQPQHF
TRBV5-5,14,.,.,TRBJ1-4,TGTGCCAGCAGCTTTTCCCAGGGGAACGAAAAACTGTTTTTT,CASSFSQGNEKLFF
TRBV5-1,15,TRBD1,.,TRBJ2-2,TGCGCCAGCAGCCCGGGACAGGTGGGCACCGGGGAGCTGTTTTTT,CASSPGQVGTGELFF